Listed below are T cell receptor beta chains from one sample, sequenced in a study of brain metastases from non-small cell lung cancer. The repertoire was sequenced with immunoSEQ multiplex PCR; TCRdb's copy has only in-frame clones and lacks some. The sample records 1,500 to 2,000 clones, approximately 90% being singletons. Sequencing input: tissue from a brain metastasis. The receptors here all came from a donor aged 40 or older with non-small cell lung cancer. Each CDR3 is given with its conserved first and last residue. Fields, in order: clone size, V gene, D gene, J gene, CDR3 protein, CDR3 DNA. The D gene is left open where the match is weak. Expanded clones are given a class, and other clones once, few, many or no size at all.

>.|TRBV6-2/TRBV6-3|.|TRBJ2-3
CASSSALANTQYF
TGTGCCAGCAGTTCCGCTCTAGCGAATACGCAGTATTTT
>.|TRBV5-1|TRBD2|TRBJ2-1
CASSFGLAGGPSSYNEQFF
TGCGCCAGCAGCTTTGGACTAGCGGGGGGTCCAAGCTCCTACAATGAGCAGTTCTTC
>.|TRBV5-1|TRBD2|TRBJ2-3
CASSSTLAGSTDTQYF
TGCGCCAGCAGCTCTACCCTAGCGGGGAGCACAGATACGCAGTATTTT
>.|TRBV6-5|.|TRBJ2-1
CASSWLTDEQFF
TGTGCCAGCTCATGGCTTACGGATGAGCAGTTCTTC
>.|TRBV14|.|TRBJ1-2
CASSLVGFSYNGYTF
TGTGCCAGCAGCCTAGTGGGATTTAGCTATAACGGCTACACCTTC
>.|TRBV10-2|.|TRBJ1-4
CASSESPPGWRVNEKLFF
TGCGCCAGCAGTGAGTCCCCCCCCGGATGGAGGGTTAATGAAAAACTGTTTTTT
>.|TRBV7-2|.|TRBJ1-6
CASSLLVSKSPLHF
TGTGCCAGCAGCCTCCTTGTGTCAAAATCACCCCTCCACTTT
>.|TRBV5-4|.|TRBJ2-1
CASSLIGSSSYNEQFF
TGTGCCAGCAGCTTGATAGGCTCGAGCTCCTACAATGAGCAGTTCTTC
>once|TRBV7-2|TRBD2|TRBJ2-1
CASSLVVGGYNEQFF
TGTGCCAGCAGCTTAGTTGTCGGGGGGTACAATGAGCAGTTCTTC
>.|TRBV18|.|TRBJ2-2
CASSPTRGLGNTGELFF
TGTGCCAGCTCACCAACGCGGGGTCTCGGGAACACCGGGGAGCTGTTTTTT
>.|TRBV19|TRBD1|TRBJ2-5
CASSPDRGVEETQYF
TGTGCCAGTAGCCCGGACAGGGGTGTAGAAGAGACCCAGTACTTC
>.|TRBV5-1|TRBD2|TRBJ2-1
CASSWGERTSSHYNEQFF
TGCGCCAGCAGCTGGGGGGAGAGGACTAGTTCTCACTACAATGAGCAGTTCTTC
>.|TRBV6-4|TRBD1|TRBJ1-5
CASSDSGTGGTGNQPQHF
TGTGCCAGCAGTGACTCCGGGACAGGGGGCACGGGCAATCAGCCCCAGCATTTT
>.|TRBV5-5|.|TRBJ2-5
CASSTYTGPETQYF
TGTGCCAGCAGCACCTACACAGGGCCGGAGACCCAGTACTTC
>once|TRBV6-2/TRBV6-3|TRBD1|TRBJ1-2
CASSSRQGYGYTF
TGTGCCAGCAGCTCGCGACAGGGCTATGGCTACACCTTC
>.|TRBV19|.|TRBJ1-1
CASSIDRFRVEAFF
TGTGCCAGTAGTATAGATCGATTCAGGGTTGAAGCTTTCTTT
>.|TRBV7-9|TRBD1|TRBJ1-1
CASSVGQGEWAFF
TGTGCCAGCAGCGTGGGACAGGGAGAATGGGCTTTCTTT
>.|TRBV4-3|.|TRBJ1-2
CASSQEGRESYGYTF
TGCGCCAGCAGCCAAGAGGGTAGGGAGTCCTATGGCTACACCTTC
>.|TRBV18|.|TRBJ2-5
CASSPGRETQYF
TGTGCCAGCTCACCAGGGCGGGAGACCCAGTACTTC
>.|TRBV6-7|TRBD1|TRBJ1-1
CASSLDRGDTEAFF
TGTGCCAGCAGCCTGGACAGGGGTGACACTGAAGCTTTCTTT
>.|TRBV5-1|.|TRBJ1-2
CASSFLFSANYGYTF
TGCGCCAGCAGCTTCCTTTTCAGCGCTAACTATGGCTACACCTTC
>once|TRBV9|TRBD1|TRBJ2-7
CASSLRTGGDEQYF
TGTGCCAGCAGCTTGAGGACAGGGGGCGACGAGCAGTACTTC
>.|TRBV2|TRBD1|TRBJ2-3
CASWDRGRDTQYF
TGTGCCAGCTGGGACAGGGGACGGGATACGCAGTATTTT
>.|TRBV15|.|TRBJ2-7
CATSRDRETYEQYF
TGTGCCACCAGCCGGGACCGAGAAACCTACGAGCAGTACTTC
>.|TRBV19|.|TRBJ2-2
CASRPSPGDGELFF
TGTGCCAGTAGACCATCCCCGGGAGACGGGGAGCTGTTTTTT
>.|TRBV18|.|TRBJ1-5
CASSPTGGNQPQHF
TGTGCCAGCTCACCAACGGGGGGCAATCAACCCCAGCATTTT
>.|TRBV6-2/TRBV6-3|.|TRBJ2-7
CASSRDYEQYF
TGTGCCAGCAGCCGTGACTACGAGCAGTACTTC
>.|TRBV6-2/TRBV6-3|.|TRBJ2-5
CASSYPPETQYF
TGTGCCAGCAGTTACCCCCCGGAGACCCAGTACTTC
>.|TRBV21-1|.|TRBJ2-4
CARLLAGGKNIQYF
TGTGCCAGGCTACTAGCGGGGGGCAAAAACATTCAGTACTTC
>.|TRBV24-1|TRBD1|TRBJ2-5
CATSDPRDRGRGETQYF
TGTGCCACCAGTGATCCCCGGGACAGGGGGCGAGGAGAGACCCAGTACTTC
>.|TRBV11-3|.|TRBJ2-2
CASSLESGVFLGPNTGELFF
TGTGCCAGCAGCTTAGAATCAGGGGTCTTCTTAGGGCCGAACACCGGGGAGCTGTTTTTT
>.|TRBV2|.|TRBJ2-5
CASSPRLSVETQYF
TGTGCCAGCAGTCCCCGGCTGAGTGTCGAGACCCAGTACTTC
>.|TRBV5-1|.|TRBJ2-5
CASSPSLQETQYF
TGCGCCAGCAGCCCCTCACTCCAAGAGACCCAGTACTTC
>.|TRBV7-6|TRBD2|TRBJ2-5
CASSRLAGQETQYF
TGTGCCAGCAGCCGACTAGCGGGACAAGAGACCCAGTACTTC
>once|TRBV2|.|TRBJ2-1
CASALERGADNEQFF
TGTGCCAGTGCTTTAGAAAGGGGAGCAGACAATGAGCAGTTCTTC
>.|TRBV4-2|.|TRBJ1-2
CASSQDGADGYTF
TGTGCCAGCAGCCAAGACGGGGCGGACGGCTACACCTTC
>.|TRBV2|.|TRBJ2-2
CASTLDDSGELFF
TGTGCCAGCACGTTGGACGATTCCGGGGAGCTGTTTTTT
>.|TRBV10-3|.|TRBJ2-3
CAISEPRAGDTQYF
TGTGCCATCAGTGAACCCAGGGCAGGGGATACGCAGTATTTT
>once|TRBV28|.|TRBJ1-3
CASSFDSLLGNTIYF
TGTGCCAGCAGTTTCGACAGCCTCTTGGGAAACACCATATATTTT
>few|TRBV10-1|.|TRBJ2-2
CASSERQTNTGELFF
TGCGCCAGCAGTGAAAGACAGACCAACACCGGGGAGCTGTTTTTT
>once|TRBV9|.|TRBJ1-2
CASSVEVESYGYTF
TGTGCCAGCAGCGTAGAAGTGGAGAGCTATGGCTACACCTTC
>.|TRBV5-1|.|TRBJ2-3
CASSEEQGDTQYF
TGCGCCAGCAGCGAGGAACAGGGAGATACGCAGTATTTT
>.|TRBV2|TRBD1|TRBJ2-3
CASEAGGADTQYF
TGTGCCAGCGAGGCAGGGGGCGCAGATACGCAGTATTTT
>.|TRBV6-2/TRBV6-3|.|TRBJ2-2
CASSSGDTGELFF
TGTGCCAGCAGTTCAGGGGACACCGGGGAGCTGTTTTTT
>.|TRBV3-1/TRBV3-2|TRBD1|TRBJ1-6
CASTQTGGDSPLHF
TGTGCCAGCACCCAGACAGGGGGAGATTCACCCCTCCACTTT
>.|TRBV25-1|.|TRBJ1-1
CASSGSLRGGTTEAFF
TGTGCCAGCAGTGGCTCCTTAAGGGGGGGAACCACTGAAGCTTTCTTT
>.|TRBV7-3|TRBD1|TRBJ2-4
CASSQQGGDIQYF
TGTGCCAGCAGCCAACAAGGGGGCGACATTCAGTACTTC